This TCR beta chain was obtained from a study of blood T cells in healthy people across ages. Study results and limitations: Naive CD4+ cell counts and diversity both ran higher in long-lived than in aged donors.

This CDR3 region has 13 residues. Germline V gives CDR1 SGDLS, CDR2 YYNGEE. Between the trimmed V and J ends, which lost 2 bases and 2 bases, there was a span of 7 bases. A second about 6 to 12 cycle PCR used barcoded and J-beta primers. Via MiXCR, TCRdb re-called the 5' RACE reads, giving one row per CDR3 protein. In the table there are 550,000 to 750,000 distinct CDR3 sequences, around 20% of which are singletons. This clonotype appeared a few times. The antigen is not known. The receptor comes from a man in his sixties or seventies in good health. The chain is built from TRBV9 and TRBJ2-5; D is unclear. Sequencing was done on a sample of blood. The CDR3 loop is CASSVRVQETQYF. Here the CDR3 DNA reads TGTGCCAGCAGCGTCCGGGTTCAAGAGACCCAGTACTTC.